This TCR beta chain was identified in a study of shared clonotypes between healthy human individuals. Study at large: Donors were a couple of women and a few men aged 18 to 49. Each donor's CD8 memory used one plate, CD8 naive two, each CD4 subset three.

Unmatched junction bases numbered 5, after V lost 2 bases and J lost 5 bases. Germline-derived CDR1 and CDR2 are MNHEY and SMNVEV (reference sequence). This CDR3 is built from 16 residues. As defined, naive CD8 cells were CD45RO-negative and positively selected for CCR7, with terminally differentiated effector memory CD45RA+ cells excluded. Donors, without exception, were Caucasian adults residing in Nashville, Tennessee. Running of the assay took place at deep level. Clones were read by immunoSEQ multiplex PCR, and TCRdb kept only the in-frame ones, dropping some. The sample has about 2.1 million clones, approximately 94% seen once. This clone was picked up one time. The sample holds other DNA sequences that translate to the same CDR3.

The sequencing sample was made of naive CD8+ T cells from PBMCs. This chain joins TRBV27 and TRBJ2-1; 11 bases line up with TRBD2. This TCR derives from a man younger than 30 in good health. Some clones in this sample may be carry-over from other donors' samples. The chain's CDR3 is CASSLLGTSGNNEQFF. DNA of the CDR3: TGTGCCAGCAGTTTACTGGGGACTAGCGGCAACAATGAGCAGTTCTTC.